This is a list of T cell receptor beta chains from one sample in a study of early T cells in non-severe SARS-CoV-2 infection. TCRdb itself ran the 5' RACE reads through MiXCR, one entry per CDR3 protein. The table shows approximately 60,000 distinct CDR3 sequences, with roughly an eighth occurring only once. The sequenced sample was whole blood. These receptors all stem from an adult who was a healthcare worker with PCR-confirmed SARS-CoV-2 infection or an uninfected control (not recorded which). Both conserved end residues are part of each CDR3. A D gene is named only where the DNA matches it firmly. Where a row states a size, it is once, few, many or the class of an expanded clone; other rows omit it.

clone size: many; D gene: NA; V gene: TRBV2; J gene: TRBJ2-3; CDR3 DNA: TGTGCCAGCAAAATGGGCGCCCACACAGATACGCAGTATTTT; CDR3 protein: CASKMGAHTDTQYF
clone size: many; D gene: NA; V gene: TRBV18; J gene: TRBJ1-2; CDR3 DNA: TGTGCCAGCTCACCTCCGGGACCCCGATGGGGTTATGGCTACACCTTC; CDR3 protein: CASSPPGPRWGYGYTF
clone size: many; D gene: TRBD2; V gene: TRBV20-1; J gene: TRBJ2-7; CDR3 DNA: TGCAGTGCTAGAGTAGCTGCGGGAGGTGCTTACGAGCAGTACTTC; CDR3 protein: CSARVAAGGAYEQYF
clone size: few; D gene: TRBD1; V gene: TRBV29-1; J gene: TRBJ1-2; CDR3 DNA: TGCAGCGTCTCCCAACAGGGGGCGAATGGCTACACCTTC; CDR3 protein: CSVSQQGANGYTF
clone size: few; D gene: TRBD1; V gene: TRBV11-2; J gene: TRBJ1-1; CDR3 DNA: TGTGCCAGCAGCTTGAAATGGGGACAGGCGAACACTGAAGCTTTCTTT; CDR3 protein: CASSLKWGQANTEAFF
clone size: many; D gene: NA; V gene: TRBV18; J gene: TRBJ2-7; CDR3 DNA: TGTGCCAGCTCACCATCCGTCAGCTCCACACTCTACGAGCAGTACTTC; CDR3 protein: CASSPSVSSTLYEQYF
clone size: NA; D gene: NA; V gene: TRBV6-1; J gene: TRBJ1-5; CDR3 DNA: TGTGCCAGCAGTCAGAGCTGGGGCAATCAGCCCCAGCATTTT; CDR3 protein: CASSQSWGNQPQHF
clone size: many; D gene: NA; V gene: TRBV11-2; J gene: TRBJ2-1; CDR3 DNA: TGTGCCAGCAGCCCCCGGACCGAGCGATATGAGCAGTTCTTC; CDR3 protein: CASSPRTERYEQFF
clone size: many; D gene: NA; V gene: TRBV5-4; J gene: TRBJ1-1; CDR3 DNA: TGTGCCAGCAGCTTGGGAGGGAAAGGTATCGCTGAAGCTTTCTTT; CDR3 protein: CASSLGGKGIAEAFF
clone size: many; D gene: TRBD1; V gene: TRBV11-2; J gene: TRBJ1-6; CDR3 DNA: TGTGCCAGCAGCGCAGGACAGGGTTATATTTCACCCCTCCACTTT; CDR3 protein: CASSAGQGYISPLHF
clone size: many; D gene: NA; V gene: TRBV5-5; J gene: TRBJ1-2; CDR3 DNA: TGTGCCAGCAGCTTGGGCAGCGAGCGGACATACTATGGCTACACCTTC; CDR3 protein: CASSLGSERTYYGYTF
clone size: NA; D gene: NA; V gene: TRBV29-1; J gene: TRBJ2-1; CDR3 DNA: TGCAGCGTTAACAGGGACTCCTACAATGAGCAGTTCTTC; CDR3 protein: CSVNRDSYNEQFF
clone size: few; D gene: TRBD2; V gene: TRBV10-3; J gene: TRBJ2-3; CDR3 DNA: TGTGCCATCAAGACTAGCGGGGGTAACACAGATACGCAGTATTTT; CDR3 protein: CAIKTSGGNTDTQYF
clone size: many; D gene: NA; V gene: TRBV29-1; J gene: TRBJ2-7; CDR3 DNA: TGCAGCGTTCTCCAGAGCTACGAGCAGTACTTC; CDR3 protein: CSVLQSYEQYF
clone size: NA; D gene: NA; V gene: TRBV7-8; J gene: TRBJ1-2; CDR3 DNA: TGTGCCAGCAGCTTAGCGCTGTTGGTACGAGCCGTGGGGGGCTACACCTTC; CDR3 protein: CASSLALLVRAVGGYTF
clone size: few; D gene: TRBD2; V gene: TRBV7-9; J gene: TRBJ2-2; CDR3 DNA: TGTGCCAGCAGCAAGACTAGCGGGGGACCTATGGACGGGGAGCTGTTTTTT; CDR3 protein: CASSKTSGGPMDGELFF
clone size: NA; D gene: NA; V gene: TRBV6-5; J gene: TRBJ1-2; CDR3 DNA: TGTGCCAGAAGGGGGGCAGCTTATGGCTACACCTTC; CDR3 protein: CARRGAAYGYTF
clone size: few; D gene: TRBD1; V gene: TRBV5-8; J gene: TRBJ2-1; CDR3 DNA: TGTGCCAGCAGCTTGAGGGACAGGGGTGCCTGGGAGTTCTTC; CDR3 protein: CASSLRDRGAWEFF
clone size: NA; D gene: NA; V gene: TRBV10-3; J gene: TRBJ2-7; CDR3 DNA: TGTGCCATCCGGGACTTCTACGAGCAGTACTTC; CDR3 protein: CAIRDFYEQYF
clone size: many; D gene: NA; V gene: TRBV29-1; J gene: TRBJ2-7; CDR3 DNA: TGCAGCGTTGCCAGGGCCGGCGAGCAGTACTTC; CDR3 protein: CSVARAGEQYF
clone size: few; D gene: TRBD1; V gene: TRBV6-2/TRBV6-3; J gene: TRBJ2-5; CDR3 DNA: TGTGCCAGCAGTTACGCCAGGGGGGAGACCCAGTACTTC; CDR3 protein: CASSYARGETQYF
clone size: NA; D gene: NA; V gene: TRBV11-2; J gene: TRBJ2-1; CDR3 DNA: TGTGCCAGCAGCGTTAGGAGCGTAACCTACAATGAGCAGTTCTTC; CDR3 protein: CASSVRSVTYNEQFF